The T cell receptor beta chain described here comes from a study of OX40 agonist ivuxolimab in advanced cancers. Study-wide points: Doses of 0.1 to 3.0 mg/kg were accompanied by clonal expansion of CD4+ and CD8+ blood T cells by week 6.

In regard to this clone: The antigen is undetermined.

Profiling relied on immunoSEQ multiplex PCR, and the TCRdb table lists in-frame clones only, not all of them. Of about 40,000 clones in the sample, 85% to 90% were seen once. There are 16 residues in the CDR3. V was clipped by 7 bases and J by 0 bases, with 16 bases between them. CDR1 and CDR2 (germline): LNHDA, SQIVND (reference sequence). The specimen comprised CD4+ or CD8+ T cells sorted from blood, sampled in a trial of the OX40 agonist ivuxolimab. This chain uses TRBV19 with TRBJ1-3; no clear D. This sequence was found in an adult with an advanced solid tumor such as melanoma, head and neck, liver or kidney cancer. The CDR3 is CASKSRRPFSGNTIYF. CDR3 in DNA: TGTGCCAGTAAATCCCGGAGACCGTTCTCTGGAAACACCATATATTTT.